Sequencing of this T cell receptor beta chain was carried out in a study of control samples from healthy donors and cancer patients. Profiling relied on immunoSEQ multiplex PCR, and the TCRdb table lists in-frame clones only, not all of them. This table has more than 100,000 clones, about nine tenths appearing once. Germline V lookup: CDR1 MNHEY, CDR2 SMNVEV (reference sequence). This CDR3 spans 13 amino acids. The germline V and J ends were trimmed by 4 bases and 0 bases, with 3 bases remaining between them. This TCR came from a middle-aged man with head and neck cancer. Material: PBMCs. The gene calls are TRBV27 and TRBJ2-2, with no clear D. The CDR3 sequence: CASSWPNTGELFF. The CDR3 coding sequence is TGTGCCAGCAGTTGGCCGAACACCGGGGAGCTGTTTTTT.